The clone carrying this T cell receptor (beta chain) was picked up many times. Its antigen is still unknown. cDNA was made by 5'RACE with 10-nucleotide random UMIs. TCRdb called the 5' RACE reads again in MiXCR, with one record for every CDR3 protein. The profile covers 75,000 to 85,000 distinct CDR3 sequences, with roughly 15% appearing a single time and over 15% taken by the ten largest. The data were obtained in a study of neurological immune-mediated disorders. Points from the study as a whole: Multiple sclerosis, the disease with the least TCR clonal expansion, fell below healthy controls, whereas HTLV-1-associated myelopathy showed the most.

The unsorted libraries were made from 2 million PBMCs kept at -80 C. The sequence was obtained from a woman aged 40 to 55 in good health. The sequencing input was PBMCs.

CDR3 loop: CSARGTGYSNQPQHF. The CDR3 DNA reads TGCAGTGCTAGGGGGACTGGCTATAGCAATCAGCCCCAGCATTTT. The chain uses TRBV20-1 and TRBJ1-5; D is perhaps TRBD1 (5 bases). This CDR3 is 15 amino acids long. Germline CDR1 and CDR2: DFQATT and SNEGSKA (reference sequence). The V end was cut by 3 bases, the J end by 0 bases, with 12 bases between.